These 2 T cell receptor beta chains came from one sample sequenced in a study of T cells in Graves' hyperthyroidism and ophthalmopathy. TCR beta CDR3 region amplification was performed from RNA transcripts. The HTBI primer set served for first-round RT-PCR of the TCR CDR3. TCRdb called the multiplex PCR reads again in MiXCR, with one record for every CDR3 protein. The sample has approximately 560,000 distinct CDR3 sequences; 15% to 18% are singletons. The sequencing sample was made of blood. These receptors were obtained from a woman aged 25 to 39 with Graves' hyperthyroidism.

This clonotype was detected a few times. V is TRBV5-1 and J is TRBJ2-3; 10 bases fit TRBD2. Germline V lookup: CDR1 SGHRS, CDR2 YFSETQ. With 0 bases clipped from V and 0 bases from J, the junction kept 4 bases outside the gene matches. This CDR3 comprises 17 residues. The CDR3: CASSLVGLAASTDTQYF. In nucleotides, the CDR3 is TGCGCCAGCAGCTTGGTAGGACTAGCGGCAAGCACAGATACGCAGTATTTT. The whole variable domain, filled in from reference TRBV5-1 and TRBJ2-3, reads KAGVTQTPRYLIKTRGQQVTLSCSPISGHRSVSWYQQTPGQGLQFLFEYFSETQRNKGNFPGRFSGRQFSNSRSEMNVSTLELGDSALYLCASSLVGLAASTDTQYFGPGTRLTVL.

This clonotype was seen many times. The gene calls are TRBV6-1 and TRBJ2-1; 10 nucleotides agree with TRBD2. J lost 0 bases, V lost 6 bases, and 5 bases had no gene match. Germline assignment: CDR1 MNHNS and CDR2 SASEGT. This CDR3 is built from 16 residues. The CDR3 is CASRRPSGSSYNEQFF. In DNA form, the CDR3 reads TGTGCCAGCAGGCGCCCTAGCGGGAGCTCCTACAATGAGCAGTTCTTC.